This passage covers 10 T cell receptor beta chains from one sample sequenced in a study of shared clonotypes between healthy human individuals. Assay: immunoSEQ multiplex PCR; the TCRdb copy retains only in-frame clones and omits some. The sample contains about 1.1 million clones, 70% to 80% of which appear only once. The sequencing input was memory CD4+ T cells from PBMCs. The subset was: CD45RA-negative fraction. These receptors were taken from a man aged 18 to 30 in good health. Some clones in this sample may be carry-over from other donors' samples.

With respect to this clone: This sample also contains other DNA sequences that code for the same CDR3. The chain couples TRBV7-9 to TRBJ1-5, with unresolved D. V was pared by 3 bases and J by 7 bases, with 10 bases between. The CDR3 is 13 amino acids. Germline V lookup: CDR1 SEHNR, CDR2 FQNEAQ (reference sequence). This CDR3 reads CASSLEGRQPQHF. The DNA of the CDR3 is TGTGCCAGCAGCTTGGAGGGCCGCCAGCCCCAGCATTTT.

The chain joins TRBV6-1 to TRBJ2-1, with a possible D match to TRBD1 (5 bases). CDR1 MNHNS and CDR2 SASEGT come from the germline V gene. The CDR3 is made up of 14 amino acids. V lost 4 bases to trimming and J lost 10 bases, with 17 bases between them. CDR3 DNA sequence: TGTGCCAGCAGTGTCCCCGCAGGGTCCCGGGAGCAGTTCTTC. Translating gives CASSVPAGSREQFF.

This chain uses TRBV7-3 with TRBJ2-7; 9 bases match TRBD2. J lost 7 bases, V lost 5 bases, and 6 bases had no gene match. Germline V gives CDR1 SGHTA, CDR2 FQGTGA. CDR3 size: 13 residues. The CDR3 DNA sequence: TGTGCCAGCAGCCCCGGACTAGCGAGTGAGCAGTACTTC. As protein: CASSPGLASEQYF.

For this clone: The sample contains more than one DNA sequence encoding this CDR3. The chain joins TRBV5-1 to TRBJ1-2; D is undetermined. The CDR3 runs to 14 residues. CDR1 and CDR2 (germline): SGHRS, YFSETQ. V dropped 0 bases and J dropped 0 bases, with 6 bases sitting between them. This CDR3 is CASSLAPPNYGYTF. CDR3 DNA: TGCGCCAGCAGCTTGGCGCCTCCTAACTATGGCTACACCTTC.

Concerning this clone itself: This sample includes further DNA sequences coding for the same CDR3. The chain has TRBV28 and TRBJ1-4; 8 nucleotides match TRBD1. The CDR3 spans 15 residues. The V gene end was trimmed by 4 bases and the J gene end by 3 bases; junction bases not matched to a gene: 4. Germline lookup yields CDR1 MDHEN and CDR2 SYDVKM. Written as DNA, the CDR3 is TGTGCCAGCAGTTCGACAGGGGCGGCTAATGAAAAACTGTTTTTT. Amino acid sequence: CASSSTGAANEKLFF.

This clone was seen only once. CDR3: CASSYGQGGFETQYF. CDR3 sequence (DNA): TGTGCCAGCAGTTACGGGCAGGGAGGATTTGAGACCCAGTACTTC. V usage is TRBV6-5 and J usage is TRBJ2-5, with TRBD2 as a possible D gene (6 bases). From germline, CDR1 is MNHEY and CDR2 SVGAGI. Trimming removed 2 bases from V and 5 bases from J, with 15 bases in between. This CDR3 region has 15 residues.

The rearrangement uses TRBV7-9 and TRBJ2-2, with D possibly being TRBD2 (6 bases). The V gene's germline CDR1 is SEHNR and CDR2 FQNEAQ (reference sequence). There are 15 residues in the CDR3. Deletions cut 5 bases from V and 0 bases from J, with 10 bases between. CDR3 loop: CASSPGDSNTGELFF. The CDR3 coding sequence is TGTGCCAGCAGCCCCGGGGACTCGAACACCGGGGAGCTGTTTTTT.

This clone appeared a few times. The CDR3 sequence: CAIRAQTYNEQFF. In DNA form, the CDR3 reads TGTGCCATCAGAGCTCAGACCTACAATGAGCAGTTCTTC. V and J are TRBV10-3 and TRBJ2-1; D call uncertain. Germline lookup yields CDR1 ENHRY and CDR2 SYGVKD. With 6 bases removed from V and 2 bases from J, the gap between germline ends came to 8 bases. This CDR3 region has 13 residues.

This chain joins TRBV10-2 and TRBJ2-5; 7 bases align to TRBD1. The CDR3 covers 15 residues. Germline trimming cut 2 bases from V and 4 bases from J; bases unmatched to any gene: 7. CDR1 is WSHSY, CDR2 SAAADI, per germline. DNA for the CDR3: TGCGCCAGCAGTGAGAGGGGTACAGGGGTAGAGACCCAGTACTTC. Translated, it gives CASSERGTGVETQYF.

This clone occurred a few times. The chain combines TRBV7-3 with TRBJ1-2, with 10 positions matching TRBD1. The V gene end was trimmed by 5 bases and the J gene end by 9 bases; junction bases not matched to a gene: 12. CDR1 is SGHTA and CDR2 is FQGTGA in the germline V gene. CDR3 length: 15 residues. CDR3 in DNA: TGTGCCAGCAGCCCCTACCCGGGACAGGGGATAAGCTACACCTTC. Translating it yields CASSPYPGQGISYTF.